The source of this T cell receptor beta chain is a study of OX40 agonist ivuxolimab in advanced cancers. Overall study results and limits: CD4+ and CD8+ blood T cells expanded clonally by week 6 at 0.1 to 3.0 mg/kg.

TCRdb's copy holds only in-frame clones and misses some; the assay was immunoSEQ multiplex PCR. The data show 100,000 or so clones, around 87% seen once. A note on this clone: Its target is not known.

Germline V CDR1 and CDR2: SGHRS, YFSETQ. Trimming left V 0 bases short and J 0 bases short, with 6 bases between. This CDR3 has 14 residues. This specimen consisted of CD4+ or CD8+ T cells sorted from blood, obtained in a trial of the OX40 agonist ivuxolimab. This chain connects TRBV5-1 to TRBJ1-1; D not certain. This receptor was taken from an adult with an advanced solid tumor such as melanoma, head and neck, liver or kidney cancer. CDR3 DNA: TGCGCCAGCAGCTTGGGGCCCTTGAACACTGAAGCTTTCTTT. This codes for CASSLGPLNTEAFF.